This TCR beta chain was profiled in a study of tumor-infiltrating lymphocytes in primary liver carcinoma. Study findings and constraints: The 250 largest clones made up significantly more of tumor than blood repertoires (p = 0.039).

From germline, CDR1 is LNHDA and CDR2 SQIVND (reference sequence). There are 14 residues in the CDR3. Reverse transcription of about 500 ng total RNA with a constant-region primer produced TCR beta cDNA. Libraries of TCR beta came from three nested multiplex PCR rounds with slightly modified ARM-PCR. The opening two PCR rounds, nine to eleven cycles each, paired TRBV1-TRBV30 forward primers with a C-beta reverse primer. Each CDR3 protein is one row after TCRdb ran MiXCR on the multiplex PCR reads. Counted here are roughly 49,000 distinct CDR3 sequences, 65% to 80% occurring once; the ten biggest clones make up less than 30%. Co-extraction of both nucleic acids (RNA and DNA) used roughly 19-33 mg of unsorted bulk tissue. Surgeons treated the primary liver carcinoma of the patients by surgical resection. There were only treatment-naive patients, all with chronic HBV infection. Tumor samples each held over 85% viable tumor cells.

Note on this clonotype: Its matching antigen is unknown. One junction end disagrees with the germline gene, perhaps due to a read error.

The sample taken for sequencing was liver tumor tissue from sampling region 5. Subset reported: tumor region T5, tumor centre. This sequence originates from a middle-aged man with primary liver carcinoma and hepatitis B virus infection. The rearrangement joins TRBV19 to TRBJ2-1; D may correspond to TRBD1 or TRBD2 (6 bases each). In nucleotides, the CDR3 is TGTGTCAGTAGTCCGGACAGACTAGGGTACGAGCAGTTCTTC. Protein: CVSSPDRLGYEQFF.